These 25 T cell receptor beta chains originate from one sample sequenced in a study of T-cell memory formation after mild COVID-19 (dated by TCRdb to 2020 to 2023). The library was obtained by 5' RACE. The sequencer listed for this sample is Illumina NovaSeq 6000. TCRdb redid the processing of the public reads, applying fastp at Q25 and MiXCR, and retained in-frame beta chains. CDR3 protein duplicates are merged, each entry listing the most common genes and DNA. The table for this sample lists tens of thousands of distinct CDR3 sequences; about 6.3% of them were counted only once. Of the sample, roughly 0.76% falls within the top ten clones. The sequenced sample was PBMCs or a T cell subset sorted from them (not recorded which). Every receptor here comes from an adult who had mild COVID-19 (a few samples of this study predate the infection). The sample titles of this study are shuffled in the database, so cell type and time point are left out.

This clonotype was seen a handful of times. The J gene is TRBJ2-1, the V gene TRBV6-2 or TRBV6-3; D might be TRBD1 (6 bases). V was cut by 6 bases and J by 6 bases, with 15 bases left in between. CDR1 is MNHEY, CDR2 SVGEGT, per germline. This CDR3 region has 14 residues. The CDR3 DNA reads as TGTGCCAGCAGCCGCCCCGGCAGGGGCAATGAGCAGTTCTTC. Translated, it gives CASSRPGRGNEQFF.

This clonotype came up many times. The chain links TRBV10-3 to TRBJ1-5; no clear D. V gave up 8 bases and J gave up 6 bases, with 14 bases separating them. The CDR3 is 13 residues long. The V gene's germline CDR1 is ENHRY and CDR2 SYGVKD. The CDR3 nucleotides are TGTGCCATCCGCGGCGACGCGGGTCAGCCCCAGCATTTT. The encoded protein is CAIRGDAGQPQHF.

This clonotype was detected ten times or more. This chain joins TRBV30 and TRBJ2-7; maybe TRBD2 (5 bases). The V end was cut by 1 base, the J end by 5 bases, with 9 bases between. The length of the CDR3 is 12 residues. The V gene's germline CDR1 is GTSNPN and CDR2 SVGIG (reference sequence). The CDR3 DNA reads as TGTGCCTGGAGTGGGACTTTCGACGAGCAGTACTTC. Amino acid sequence: CAWSGTFDEQYF. The variable domain in full, with the rest retrieved from reference TRBV30 and TRBJ2-7, is SQTIHQWPATLVQPVGSPLSLECTVEGTSNPNLYWYRQAAGRGLQLLFYSVGIGQISSEVPQNLSASRPQDRQFILSSKKLLLSDSGFYLCAWSGTFDEQYFGPGTRLTVT.

By share, this clonotype counts as medium-sized. The chain joins TRBV5-1 to TRBJ2-7, with D hard to call. CDR1 and CDR2 from the germline V gene are SGHRS and YFSETQ. This CDR3 has 14 residues. V was trimmed by 2 bases and J by 2 bases, leaving 11 bases between them. The CDR3 is CASSFSDGPYEQYF. The CDR3 DNA follows: TGCGCCAGCAGCTTCTCAGACGGACCCTACGAGCAGTACTTC.

This clonotype has just a few counts. The rearrangement joins TRBV7-3 to TRBJ2-2, with a possible D match to TRBD1 (5 bases). Germline V lookup: CDR1 SGHTA, CDR2 FQGTGA. The length of the CDR3 is 13 residues. Deletions cut 5 bases from V and 6 bases from J, with 10 bases between. CDR3 bases: TGTGCCAGCAGCGCCGCAGGGCCCGGGGAGCTGTTTTTT. Translation: CASSAAGPGELFF.

This rearrangement joins TRBV11-3 to TRBJ2-1; 11 bases align to TRBD2. This CDR3 is built from 15 residues. V lost 3 bases and J lost 9; bases outside the gene matches: 7. Germline V gene sequence: CDR1 SGHNT, CDR2 YENEEA. The CDR3: CASSFLSGRAGEQFF. The CDR3 nucleotides read TGTGCCAGCAGCTTCCTTAGCGGGAGGGCGGGTGAGCAGTTCTTC.

There are a few counts of this clonotype. This chain connects TRBV7-9 to TRBJ1-4, with no clear D. The CDR3 consists of 16 residues. V dropped 0 bases and J dropped 3 bases, with 11 bases sitting between them. Germline V CDR1 and CDR2: SEHNR, FQNEAQ (reference sequence). CDR3 protein: CASSLAAAGPNEKLFF. The CDR3 DNA reads TGTGCCAGCAGCTTAGCGGCGGCAGGCCCTAATGAAAAACTGTTTTTT.

This chain joins TRBV14 and TRBJ2-7, with D perhaps TRBD2 (6 bases). Germline CDR1 is SGHDN and CDR2 is FVKESK. The CDR3 extends over 13 amino acids. Trimming removed 1 base from V and 12 bases from J, with 16 bases in between. This CDR3 reads CASSQGDRERRYF. CDR3 sequence (DNA): TGTGCCAGCAGCCAAGGGGACCGGGAGAGGAGGTACTTC.

This clonotype was recorded many times. The J gene is TRBJ2-1, the V gene TRBV18; TRBD2 agrees at 9 bases. CDR3 length: 18 amino acids. CDR1 is KGHSH, CDR2 LQKENI, per germline. V lost 0 bases and J lost 4; bases outside the gene matches: 10. The CDR3 is CASSPPGGAAGGYNEQFF. The CDR3 coding sequence is TGTGCCAGCTCACCACCTGGGGGTGCAGCGGGAGGATACAATGAGCAGTTCTTC.

The table lists this clonotype with a few counts. V usage is TRBV25-1 and J usage is TRBJ1-1; no definite D call. Germline-derived CDR1 and CDR2 are MGHDK and SYGVNS. The CDR3 spans 13 residues. V gave up 4 bases and J gave up 1 base, with 7 bases separating them. CDR3 bases: TGTGCCAGCAGTGGATCCGGGAACACTGAAGCTTTCTTT. Translated, it gives CASSGSGNTEAFF.

This clonotype occurred many times. The J gene is TRBJ1-2, the V gene TRBV5-1, with 11 positions matching TRBD1. The CDR3 is 15 residues long. The germline gives CDR1 SGHRS, CDR2 YFSETQ. The V gene end was trimmed by 4 bases and the J gene end by 8 bases; junction bases not matched to a gene: 10. CDR3 nucleotides: TGCGCCAGCAGCGGCTTAGGACAGGGGGCGGCCGGCTACACCTTC. The encoded protein is CASSGLGQGAAGYTF.

The chain uses TRBV7-9 and TRBJ1-6, with D possibly being TRBD1 (5 bases). The germline V gene encodes CDR1 SEHNR and CDR2 FQNEAQ (reference sequence). The CDR3 is 15 residues long. V dropped 1 base and J dropped 9 bases, with 13 bases sitting between them. The CDR3, as DNA: TGTGCCAGCAGCTTAGTGATCAGTACAGGTTCACCCCTCCACTTT. Translation gives CASSLVISTGSPLHF.

This clonotype was recorded many times. CDR3 bases: TGCAGTGCTAGAGATGTTATGGGGGTCTATGGCTACACCTTC. Translating it yields CSARDVMGVYGYTF. The genes are TRBV20-1 and TRBJ1-2, with a weak D call TRBD1 (5 bases). Trimming pared 0 bases from V and 4 bases from J, leaving 12 bases between. This CDR3 region has 14 residues. In germline, CDR1 is DFQATT, CDR2 SNEGSKA (reference sequence).

In this sample, this clonotype turned up many times. The chain is built from TRBV12-3 or TRBV12-4 and TRBJ2-1, with 7 bases lining up with TRBD2. The V gene end was trimmed by 10 bases and the J gene end by 11 bases; junction bases not matched to a gene: 11. The CDR3 covers 12 residues. The CDR3, as DNA: TGTGCCATCGGCCAGAGCGGGACTAAGCAGTTCTTC. Encoded protein: CAIGQSGTKQFF.

The gene calls are TRBV5-1 and TRBJ2-1, with D possibly called TRBD1 or TRBD2 (5 bases each). This CDR3 has 16 residues. Germline loops: CDR1 SGHRS, CDR2 YFSETQ. Trimming pared 0 bases from V and 1 base from J, leaving 11 bases between. In nucleotides, the CDR3 is TGCGCCAGCAGCTTGGGTCAGGGACGATCCTACAATGAGCAGTTCTTC. It yields the protein CASSLGQGRSYNEQFF.

This clonotype was seen repeatedly, ten times or more. This chain joins TRBV6-2 or TRBV6-3 and TRBJ2-3, with 8 bases matching TRBD2. CDR3 length equals 15 residues. In germline, CDR1 is MNHEY, CDR2 SVGEGT. V shed 6 bases and J 5 bases; nucleotides not matched to a gene: 10. As DNA, the CDR3 is TGTGCCAGCAGCCTTCAAGCGGGAGTAGGAGATACGCAGTATTTT. This gives the protein CASSLQAGVGDTQYF.

This clonotype was detected ten times or more. The rearrangement uses TRBV9 and TRBJ2-3, with 9 bases matching TRBD2. Looked up from germline, CDR1 is SGDLS and CDR2 is YYNGEE. This CDR3 region has 16 residues. The trim removed 3 bases at V and 6 bases at J, leaving 11 bases unmatched. The CDR3 reads CASSASLRGGIDTQYF. The CDR3 bases are TGTGCCAGCAGCGCCAGTTTGCGGGGGGGCATTGATACGCAGTATTTT.

This clonotype was recorded at least ten times. CDR3 region: CASSLETSGGYEQYF. CDR3 nucleotide sequence: TGCGCCAGCAGCTTGGAGACTAGCGGGGGGTACGAGCAGTACTTC. The rearrangement joins TRBV5-1 to TRBJ2-7, with 13 bases fitting TRBD2. The V gene end was trimmed by 0 bases and the J gene end by 4 bases; junction bases not matched to a gene: 1. Germline CDR1 and CDR2: SGHRS and YFSETQ. The CDR3 length is 15 residues.

There are many counts of this clonotype. V gene TRBV4-2 combines with J gene TRBJ2-5; a weak D match, TRBD1 (5 bases). CDR3 length: 14 amino acids. V was pared by 1 base and J by 5 bases, with 11 bases between. CDR1 and CDR2 (germline): LGHNA, YNFKEQ. CDR3 region: CASSQAGKEETQYF. The CDR3 region has the DNA TGTGCCAGCAGCCAAGCAGGGAAAGAGGAGACCCAGTACTTC.

This clonotype was detected a few times. The rearrangement uses TRBV3-1 and TRBJ2-2; TRBD2 matches at 12 bases. Looked up from germline, CDR1 is LGHDT and CDR2 is YNNKEL (reference sequence). With V trimmed by 0 bases and J by 7 bases, 9 bases remained unmatched. This CDR3 has 18 amino acids. CDR3 bases: TGTGCCAGCAGCCAAGACCCTCTAGCGGGGGGGCAGAGCGGGGAGCTGTTTTTT. This translates into CASSQDPLAGGQSGELFF. The entire variable domain, with the rest obtained from reference TRBV3-1 and TRBJ2-2, is as follows: DTAVSQTPKYLVTQMGNDKSIKCEQNLGHDTMYWYKQDSKKFLKIMFSYNNKELIINETVPNRFSPKSPDKAHLNLHINSLELGDSAVYFCASSQDPLAGGQSGELFFGEGSRLTVL.

The rearrangement uses TRBV9 and TRBJ2-1; TRBD2 aligns across 11 bases. The CDR3 consists of 21 residues. J gave up 0 bases and V 0 bases, and 14 bases lay outside the gene matches. In germline, CDR1 is SGDLS, CDR2 YYNGEE. CDR3 in DNA: TGTGCCAGCAGCGTAGAAACCCCGTGGCTAGCGGGAGGCAGCTCCTACAATGAGCAGTTCTTC. Amino acids: CASSVETPWLAGGSSYNEQFF.

The chain couples TRBV6-5 to TRBJ2-5; perhaps TRBD1 as D (5 bases). Trimming cost V 4 bases and J 7 bases, with 22 bases left between them. Germline V lookup: CDR1 MNHEY, CDR2 SVGAGI. The length of the CDR3 is 16 residues. CDR3 bases: TGTGCCAGCAGTTCGCTGCAGGGTACAATAATATGGACCCAGTACTTC. Protein product: CASSSLQGTIIWTQYF.

There are many counts of this clonotype. V gene TRBV2 combines with J gene TRBJ1-1; D perhaps matches TRBD1 (5 bases). Per the germline V gene, CDR1 is SNHLY and CDR2 is FYNNEI. V dropped 8 bases and J dropped 5 bases, with 24 bases sitting between them. The CDR3 extends over 16 amino acids. This CDR3 reads CASQNRGGASGTEAFF. The CDR3 nucleotides read TGTGCCAGCCAGAATCGGGGGGGAGCTTCAGGGACTGAAGCTTTCTTT.

This clonotype is classed as medium-sized (0.01 to 0.1%). The rearrangement links TRBV15 to TRBJ2-7, with a weak D call TRBD2 (5 bases). Trimming shortened V by 0 bases and J by 3 bases, and 9 bases separated the two germline ends. Germline CDR1 and CDR2: LNHNV and YYDKDF (reference sequence). CDR3 length: 14 residues. The CDR3: CATSRDRGSYEQYF. The CDR3, as DNA: TGTGCCACCAGCAGAGACCGGGGTAGCTACGAGCAGTACTTC.

The table lists this clonotype with many counts. The CDR3 is CASTSRGTGRNSPLHF. The CDR3 coding sequence is TGTGCCAGCACAAGTCGCGGGACAGGGCGTAATTCACCCCTCCACTTT. V is TRBV2 and J is TRBJ1-6, with 9 bases lining up with TRBD1. This CDR3 has 16 amino acids. Germline loops: CDR1 SNHLY, CDR2 FYNNEI. Trimming cost V 7 bases and J 6 bases; bases outside gene matches: 10.